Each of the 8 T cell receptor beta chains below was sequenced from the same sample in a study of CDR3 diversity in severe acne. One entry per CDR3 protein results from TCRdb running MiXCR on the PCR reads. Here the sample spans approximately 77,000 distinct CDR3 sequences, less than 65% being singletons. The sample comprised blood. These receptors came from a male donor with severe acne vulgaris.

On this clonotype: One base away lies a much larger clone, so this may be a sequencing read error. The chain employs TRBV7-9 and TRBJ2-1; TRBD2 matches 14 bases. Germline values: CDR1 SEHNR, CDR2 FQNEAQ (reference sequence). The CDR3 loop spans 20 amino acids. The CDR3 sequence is CASTLAVSTSGRGTYNEQFF. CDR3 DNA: TGTGCCAGCACCTTAGCCGTGTCGACTAGCGGGAGGGGGACCTACAATGAGCAGTTCTTC.

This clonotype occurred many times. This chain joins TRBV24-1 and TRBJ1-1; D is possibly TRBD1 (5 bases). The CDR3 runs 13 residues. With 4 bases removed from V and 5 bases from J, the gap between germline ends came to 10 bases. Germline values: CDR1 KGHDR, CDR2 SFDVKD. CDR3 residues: CATSEPGKTEAFF. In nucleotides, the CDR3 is TGTGCCACCAGTGAACCAGGGAAGACTGAAGCTTTCTTT.

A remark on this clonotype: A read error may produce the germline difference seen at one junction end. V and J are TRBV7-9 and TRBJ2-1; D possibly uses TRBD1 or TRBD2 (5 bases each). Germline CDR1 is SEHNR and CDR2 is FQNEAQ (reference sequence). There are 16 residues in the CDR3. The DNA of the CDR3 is TGTGCCAGCAGTTTAGCGTGGGGGAACCCCTACAATGAGCAGTTCTTC. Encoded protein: CASSLAWGNPYNEQFF.

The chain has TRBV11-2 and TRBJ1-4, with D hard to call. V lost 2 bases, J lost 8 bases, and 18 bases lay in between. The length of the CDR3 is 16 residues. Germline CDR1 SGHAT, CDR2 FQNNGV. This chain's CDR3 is CASSLTYPRGGEKLFF. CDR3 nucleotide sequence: TGTGCCAGCAGCTTAACCTACCCCCGAGGTGGGGAAAAACTGTTTTTT.

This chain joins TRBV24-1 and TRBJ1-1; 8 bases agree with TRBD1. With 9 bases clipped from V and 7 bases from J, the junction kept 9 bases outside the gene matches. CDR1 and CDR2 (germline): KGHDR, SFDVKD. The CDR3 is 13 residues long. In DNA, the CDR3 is TGTGCCACCCGTTCAGGGGGCGTTAATGAAGCTTTCTTT. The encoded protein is CATRSGGVNEAFF.

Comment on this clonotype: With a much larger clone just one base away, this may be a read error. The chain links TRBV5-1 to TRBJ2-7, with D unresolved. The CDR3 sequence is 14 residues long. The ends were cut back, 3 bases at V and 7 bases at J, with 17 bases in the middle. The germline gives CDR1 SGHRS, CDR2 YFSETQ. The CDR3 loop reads CASSSEELRMEQYF. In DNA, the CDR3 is TGCGCCAGCAGCTCAGAGGAGCTCCGTATGGAGCAGTACTTC.

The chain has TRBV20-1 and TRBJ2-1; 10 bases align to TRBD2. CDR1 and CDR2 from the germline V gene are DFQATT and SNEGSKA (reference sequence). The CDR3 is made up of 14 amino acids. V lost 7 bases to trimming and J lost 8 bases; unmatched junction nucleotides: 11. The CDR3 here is CSVGTAGGPDEQFF. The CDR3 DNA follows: TGCAGTGTGGGCACAGCGGGAGGGCCCGATGAGCAGTTCTTC.

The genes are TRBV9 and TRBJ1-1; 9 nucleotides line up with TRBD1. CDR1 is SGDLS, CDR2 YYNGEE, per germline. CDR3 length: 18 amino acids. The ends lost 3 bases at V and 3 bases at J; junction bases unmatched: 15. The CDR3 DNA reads TGTGCCAGCAGCGGAGCCTCAGACAGGGGGATTAGGGACACTGAAGCTTTCTTT. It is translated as CASSGASDRGIRDTEAFF.